This T cell receptor beta chain was sequenced during a study of monozygotic twins with inflammatory bowel disease. Regarding the study as a whole: Concordance status among twins (concordant versus discordant) showed no link to repertoire similarity, possibly from limited power.

As to this clonotype: Its antigen remains unidentified.

The TCR libraries each used total RNA (approximately 3,200 ng per library). TCRdb reworked the 5' RACE reads into one entry per CDR3 protein, no DNA. The sample holds 80,000 or so distinct CDR3 sequences. Germline V gives CDR1 MGHDK, CDR2 SYGVNS. The CDR3 has 12 amino acids. This sequence was found in a human donor with ulcerative colitis or Crohn's disease, or a healthy co-twin of an affected twin (not recorded which). The chain is built from TRBV25-1 and TRBJ2-3; the TCRdb call, TRBD2, lacks DNA for checking. The sequencing sample was made of blood. The CDR3 region is CASTLRADTQYF.